This T cell receptor beta chain is drawn from a study of response to subunit inactivated influenza vaccine. Study observations and caveats: Only a handful of new T cells, the authors suggested, are recruited with each seasonal influenza vaccination.

The V and J ends lost 0 bases and 5 bases respectively, with 11 bases between them. Germline V gene data show CDR1 as LNHNV and CDR2 as YYDKDF (reference sequence). This CDR3 spans 14 amino acids. Notes on this clonotype: Its specificity is unknown.

One entry per CDR3 protein results from TCRdb running MiXCR on the RT-PCR reads. The sample includes about 650,000 distinct CDR3 sequences, about a sixth of them seen just once. This TCR came from a man aged 45-65 years who received an inactivated influenza vaccine. This chain links TRBV15 with TRBJ2-7; D remains ambiguous. Sequencing used PBMCs from blood, obtained 11 to 12 days after vaccination. CDR3 nucleotide sequence: TGTGCCACCAGCAGAGATCGGCTAGGGCACGAGCAGTACTTC. It specifies CATSRDRLGHEQYF. The full variable domain, rest sourced from reference TRBV15 and TRBJ2-7, is DAMVIQNPRYQVTQFGKPVTLSCSQTLNHNVMYWYQQKSSQAPKLLFHYYDKDFNNEADTPDNFQSRRPNTSFCFLDIRSPGLGDTAMYLCATSRDRLGHEQYFGPGTRLTVT.